Shown below are 32 T cell receptor beta chains from a single sample sequenced in a study of molecular identifiers for immune sequencing clone quantification. A single record per CDR3 protein comes from TCRdb applying MiXCR to the PCR reads. The sample yields about 510,000 distinct CDR3 sequences, 25% seen once. Specimen: naive CD8+ T cells from blood, with Jurkat cell RNA spiked in. Subset reported: FACS-sorted CD8+CD4-CCR7+CD45RA+ naive T cells. These receptors were collected from a human donor in good health. Some libraries in this study had Jurkat cell RNA spiked in.

This chain joins TRBV19 and TRBJ1-4, with 7 bases matching TRBD1. Trimming took 1 base from V and 7 from J; bases not matched to a gene: 6. CDR1 is LNHDA, CDR2 SQIVND, per germline (reference sequence). This CDR3 is 15 amino acids long. For the CDR3, the DNA is TGTGCCAGTAGTATAGCGGGGACAGCGGCTGAAAAACTGTTTTTT. Residues: CASSIAGTAAEKLFF.

This clonotype came up many times. The chain is built from TRBV10-3 and TRBJ2-5, with D unresolved. The germline V gene encodes CDR1 ENHRY and CDR2 SYGVKD. There are 13 residues in the CDR3. Trimming cost V 10 bases and J 1 base, with 13 bases left between them. The CDR3 region is CATKAPSQETQYF. CDR3 bases: TGTGCCACCAAGGCGCCAAGCCAAGAGACCCAGTACTTC.

This chain joins TRBV7-8 and TRBJ2-1; tentatively, D is TRBD1 (5 bases). The germline V gene encodes CDR1 SGHVS and CDR2 FQNEAQ. The germline V and J ends were trimmed by 5 bases and 1 base, with 12 bases remaining between them. CDR3 size: 15 residues. DNA for the CDR3: TGTGCCAGCAGCCTAGACAGCCCATCCTACAATGAGCAGTTCTTC. This codes for CASSLDSPSYNEQFF.

Concerning this clonotype itself: A much larger clone differs by one base, so this may be a read error. The genes are TRBV12-3 or TRBV12-4 and TRBJ1-1, with D maybe TRBD1 (6 bases). The CDR3 contains 15 residues. The DNA of the CDR3 is TGTGCCAGCAGTTTGGGACACCAAATCAACACTGAAGTTTTCTTT. It yields the protein CASSLGHQINTEVFF.

There are a few counts of this clonotype. V usage is TRBV11-2 and J usage is TRBJ2-7; D gene uncertain. Trimming cost V 4 bases and J 9 bases, with 10 bases left between them. Germline lookup yields CDR1 SGHAT and CDR2 FQNNGV. This CDR3 region has 11 residues. In nucleotides, the CDR3 is TGTGCCAGCAGCTCTCCTGCTGGGCAGTACTTC. It is translated as CASSSPAGQYF.

As regards this clonotype: A read error may be the cause here, since a much bigger clone is one base away. The chain combines TRBV12-3 or TRBV12-4 with TRBJ2-1, with D perhaps matching TRBD1 (6 bases). The CDR3 is made up of 15 amino acids. As DNA, the CDR3 is TGTGCCACCAGTTCCCCCGGGACACCGAACAATGAGCAGTTCTTC. It yields the protein CATSSPGTPNNEQFF.

The chain links TRBV12-5 to TRBJ2-7, with a possible D match to TRBD2 (6 bases). The CDR3 extends over 14 amino acids. From germline, CDR1 is LGHNT and CDR2 FRNRAP. Trimming removed 3 bases from V and 4 bases from J, with 13 bases in between. CDR3 DNA: TGTGCTAGTGGTTTAGGCGGAGGGTGGTACGAGCAGTACTTC. This sequence encodes CASGLGGGWYEQYF.

This clonotype was counted only a few times. The CDR3: CASSTGTVYNEQFF. CDR3 nucleotides: TGTGCCAGCAGCACCGGGACGGTTTACAATGAGCAGTTCTTC. The chain links TRBV7-2 to TRBJ2-1; D could derive from TRBD1 or TRBD2 (5 bases each). Germline V gene lookup returns CDR1 SGHTA and CDR2 FQGNSA. The V gene lost 5 bases and the J gene lost 4 bases, with 12 bases spanning the gap. The CDR3 extends over 14 amino acids.

About this clonotype itself: This CDR3 fails to terminate in the conserved phenylalanine or tryptophan, so it likely reflects a read error. This rearrangement joins TRBV7-9 to TRBJ2-5, with D tentatively TRBD2 (5 bases). V was trimmed by 5 bases and J by 5 bases, leaving 15 bases between them. CDR3 length: 14 residues. CDR1 is SEHNR, CDR2 FQNEAQ, per germline (reference sequence). CDR3: CASSISERWETQYS. The CDR3 DNA follows: TGTGCCAGCAGCATTAGCGAGAGGTGGGAGACCCAGTACTCC.

This clonotype was seen a handful of times. The chain is built from TRBV4-1 and TRBJ1-4; TRBD1 aligns across 7 bases. V trimming: 4 bases; J trimming: 4 bases; junction bases outside the gene matches: 3. The CDR3 totals 14 residues. The germline V gene encodes CDR1 MGHRA and CDR2 YSYEKL. The DNA of the CDR3 is TGCGCCAGCAGCCTAGGGACAGTTAATGAAAAACTGTTTTTT. This codes for CASSLGTVNEKLFF.

Details on this clonotype: A much larger clone differs from this one at a single base, so this may be a read error. In this CDR3 the conserved last residue, phenylalanine or tryptophan, is missing, so a read error is likely. V usage is TRBV7-2 and J usage is TRBJ2-7; D unclear. The V gene's germline CDR1 is SGHTA and CDR2 FQGNSA. Trimming took 2 bases from V and 5 from J, leaving 7 bases between them. This CDR3 has 12 amino acids. The CDR3 region has the DNA TGTGCCAGCAGCTTACCCTGGGACGAGCAGTACCTC. Translating it yields CASSLPWDEQYL.

This clonotype has only a few counts. V usage is TRBV4-3 and J usage is TRBJ2-1; 7 nucleotides agree with TRBD2. The CDR3 is 16 amino acids. V shed 4 bases and J 5 bases; nucleotides not matched to a gene: 11. In germline, CDR1 is LGHNA, CDR2 YSLEER. The CDR3 loop is CASSLRWSGEDNEQFF. The CDR3 bases are TGCGCCAGCAGCCTTAGATGGAGCGGGGAGGACAATGAGCAGTTCTTC.

On this clonotype: This may be a read error, as it is one base from a much larger clone. The rearrangement joins TRBV28 to TRBJ2-3; 10 bases line up with TRBD2. The CDR3 consists of 14 residues. Germline assignment: CDR1 MDHEN and CDR2 SYDVKM. The DNA for the CDR3 is TGTGCCAGCAGACGCCTAGCGGGGGCAGATGCGCAGTATTTT. Protein product: CASRRLAGADAQYF.

This clonotype has a count of ten or more. Here the CDR3 reads CASSKGQSNTGELFF. CDR3 DNA sequence: TGTGCCAGCAGCAAAGGACAGTCGAACACCGGGGAGCTGTTTTTT. The rearrangement uses TRBV21-1 and TRBJ2-2; TRBD1 is the table's D call, not checked against the DNA. TRBV21-1 is reported as a pseudogene. CDR3 length equals 15 residues.

The CDR3 is CASSGASSGTTGELFF. CDR3 bases: TGCGCCAGCAGCGGAGCGTCCTCAGGTACCACCGGGGAGCTGTTTTTT. The rearrangement uses TRBV5-1 and TRBJ2-2; D is unresolved. From germline, CDR1 is SGHRS and CDR2 YFSETQ. Trimming took 4 bases from V and 4 from J, leaving 17 bases between them. The CDR3 has 16 residues.

The genes are TRBV28 and TRBJ1-5; D unclear. Trimming shortened V by 5 bases and J by 5 bases, and 25 bases separated the two germline ends. Germline V gene lookup returns CDR1 MDHEN and CDR2 SYDVKM. The CDR3 runs 18 residues. The CDR3 spells CASSTPPHQAKQYQPQHF. The CDR3 nucleotides are TGTGCCAGCAGTACACCCCCCCACCAGGCCAAACAATATCAGCCCCAGCATTTT.

This clonotype was seen a handful of times. This rearrangement joins TRBV11-2 to TRBJ2-1; either TRBD1 or TRBD2 may supply D (5 bases each). The CDR3 is 15 amino acids. Germline CDR1 reads SGHAT; CDR2 reads FQNNGV. The V end was cut by 4 bases, the J end by 2 bases, with 12 bases between. CDR3 amino acids: CASSWGPEPYNEQFF. The DNA of the CDR3 is TGTGCCAGCAGCTGGGGACCAGAACCCTACAATGAGCAGTTCTTC.

This clonotype occurred many times. The chain has TRBV10-3 and TRBJ2-3; 7 bases align to TRBD2. The CDR3 loop spans 15 amino acids. Losses at the gene ends were 4 bases for V and 2 bases for J; bases not matched to a gene: 6. CDR1 is ENHRY and CDR2 is SYGVKD in the germline V gene. The CDR3 bases are TGTGCCATCAGTGCTTGGGGGGGAATCACAGATACGCAGTATTTT. Translation gives CAISAWGGITDTQYF.

This clonotype has only one observation. With a much larger clone just one base away, this may be a read error. The chain links TRBV6-5 to TRBJ1-1; 7 nucleotides match TRBD1. V shed 1 base and J 9 bases; nucleotides not matched to a gene: 5. Germline V gene data show CDR1 as MNHEY and CDR2 as SVGAGI. The CDR3 totals 13 residues. The CDR3 DNA reads TGTGCCAGCAGTTACTTAACAGGGGAAAAAGCTTTCTTT. Protein product: CASSYLTGEKAFF.

V gene TRBV7-9 combines with J gene TRBJ2-1; tentative D call: TRBD2 (6 bases). The CDR3 extends over 14 amino acids. Germline CDR1 reads SEHNR; CDR2 reads FQNEAQ (reference sequence). The ends were cut back, 6 bases at V and 8 bases at J, with 17 bases in the middle. This CDR3 is CASSSGRWGDEQFF. CDR3 DNA: TGTGCCAGCAGTTCCGGACGGTGGGGGGATGAGCAGTTCTTC.

This clonotype was counted between two and nine times. The chain couples TRBV6-2 or TRBV6-3 to TRBJ2-3; D perhaps matches TRBD1 (6 bases). This CDR3 is built from 13 residues. Trimming took 7 bases from V and 2 from J, leaving 10 bases between them. Germline V gene lookup returns CDR1 MNHEY and CDR2 SVGEGT. The CDR3 reads CASIGTFTDTQYF. The CDR3 DNA reads TGTGCCAGCATCGGGACATTCACAGATACGCAGTATTTT.

This clonotype was observed many times. Sequence at one end of the junction differs from germline and may be a read error. The CDR3 loop reads CASSQPGVVNF. In DNA, the CDR3 is TGCGCCAGCAGCCAACCAGGCGTCGTGAACTTC. This chain connects TRBV4-1 to TRBJ2-7; D gene ambiguous. The CDR3 spans 11 residues. Per the germline V gene, CDR1 is MGHRA and CDR2 is YSYEKL.

This clonotype was picked up many times. V gene TRBV4-3 combines with J gene TRBJ2-7; a weak D match, TRBD1 (6 bases). CDR3 length equals 14 residues. Germline V lookup: CDR1 LGHNA, CDR2 YSLEER. The V gene lost 1 base and the J gene lost 2 bases, with 9 bases spanning the gap. The CDR3 loop reads CASSQGSGAYEQYF. CDR3 coding DNA: TGCGCCAGCAGCCAAGGCTCAGGGGCCTACGAGCAGTACTTC.

V usage is TRBV7-9 and J usage is TRBJ2-1; D remains unclear. Germline CDR1 SEHNR, CDR2 FQNEAQ (reference sequence). The V end lost 1 base, the J end lost 16 bases, and 17 bases lay between the germline ends. The CDR3 length is 13 residues. CDR3 sequence: CASSLVVWAGLFF. The CDR3 DNA is TGTGCCAGCAGCTTAGTGGTTTGGGCCGGGCTTTTCTTC.

This clonotype occurred a few times. The chain links TRBV10-3 to TRBJ2-7; possibly TRBD2 for D (6 bases). The CDR3 runs to 12 residues. Germline CDR1 ENHRY, CDR2 SYGVKD. Trimming removed 7 bases from V and 5 bases from J, with 12 bases in between. The DNA for the CDR3 is TGTGCCATCATGGGGGAGGCCGACGAGCAGTACTTC. Amino acid sequence: CAIMGEADEQYF.

This clonotype was observed a single time. A single base separates this from a much larger clone, so it may be a read error. V and J are TRBV7-2 and TRBJ2-7, with 7 nucleotides matching TRBD1. The CDR3 spans 15 residues. The V gene's germline CDR1 is SGHTA and CDR2 FQGNSA. The junction had 9 bases not matched to a gene; V was cut back by 5 bases and J by 2 bases. The CDR3 reads CASSRAETGTYEQYF. Here the CDR3 DNA reads TGTGCCAGCAGCAGGGCCGAGACAGGGACCTACGAGCAGTACTTC.

This clonotype appeared once. The chain combines TRBV7-9 with TRBJ2-3; D ambiguous. This CDR3 is built from 15 residues. Germline CDR1 is SEHNR and CDR2 is FQNEAQ (reference sequence). The V end lost 4 bases, the J end lost 4 bases, and 15 bases lay between the germline ends. The CDR3 sequence: CASSSWSKVADTQYF. The CDR3, as DNA: TGTGCCAGCAGCTCGTGGAGCAAGGTGGCAGATACGCAGTATTTT.

At least ten counts were recorded for this clonotype. This chain uses TRBV25-1 with TRBJ2-5, with D possibly TRBD1 on 6 matching bases. Trimming shortened V by 3 bases and J by 1 base, and 12 bases separated the two germline ends. The CDR3 totals 15 residues. Germline CDR1 and CDR2: MGHDK and SYGVNS. CDR3 loop: CASSDSPDSQETQYF. CDR3 nucleotide sequence: TGTGCCAGCAGTGATTCACCGGACAGCCAAGAGACCCAGTACTTC.

As for this clonotype: The junction departs from germline at one end; a sequencing error may be responsible. The J gene is TRBJ1-1, the V gene TRBV5-5, with D possibly TRBD1 on 5 matching bases. The germline V gene has CDR1 SGHKS and CDR2 YYEKEE (reference sequence). The CDR3 consists of 15 residues. The CDR3 nucleotides read TGTGCCATCAGCTTGGAAGACAGCTTGAACACTGAAGCTTTCTTT. As protein: CAISLEDSLNTEAFF.

About this clonotype itself: A much larger clone lies one base from this, so it may be a read error. The chain employs TRBV6-5 and TRBJ2-3, with D possibly TRBD1 on 6 matching bases. This CDR3 contains 15 residues. Trimming removed 3 bases from V and 2 bases from J, with 12 bases in between. Germline V gene data show CDR1 as MNHEY and CDR2 as SVGAGI. CDR3 sequence: CASSYWAGATDTQYF. CDR3 coding DNA: TGTGCCAGCAGTTATTGGGCAGGGGCCACAGATACGCAGTATTTT.

The V and J genes are TRBV6-5 and TRBJ2-2, with TRBD2 matching over 10 bases. With 0 bases clipped from V and 0 bases from J, the junction kept 7 bases outside the gene matches. The length of the CDR3 is 19 residues. In germline, CDR1 is MNHEY, CDR2 SVGAGI. Written as DNA, the CDR3 is TGTGCCAGCAGTTACTCGGGGCTAGCGGGAGTCGCGAACACCGGGGAGCTGTTTTTT. Its translation is CASSYSGLAGVANTGELFF.

In the case of this clonotype: A single base separates this from a much larger clone, so it may be a read error. The rearrangement links TRBV7-2 to TRBJ2-7; D might be TRBD2 (6 bases). The germline V gene encodes CDR1 SGHTA and CDR2 FQGNSA. This CDR3 spans 10 amino acids. This chain's CDR3 is CASCLERAEF. The CDR3 DNA reads as TGTGCCAGCTGCTTAGAGCGGGCGGAGTTC.